The next 15 T cell receptor delta chains were all read from a single sample in a study of γδ T cells in repeated Plasmodium falciparum infection. Bulk repertoires came from Vgamma9/Vdelta2+ or Vdelta2-negative gammadelta T cells flow-sorted from PBMC. TCRdb re-processed the multiplex PCR reads using CATT. In the table there are 85,000 to 90,000 delta-chain clones, roughly 1.4% of which are singletons. Sequenced: gamma-delta T cells from blood. The receptors come from a pool of human donors (malaria-infected and uninfected, not separated).

Of note for this clone: The protein held in TCRdb is that of a much larger clone and does not match this DNA's translation at residue 10, likely because of a read error; the protein shown is translated from the DNA. CDR3 nucleotide sequence: TGTGCTCTTGGGGAACTTATCCCCCAAAGGGAGGGTAAACTCATCTTT. The encoded protein is CALGELIPQREGKLIF. This chain uses TRDV1 with TRDJ1; D ambiguous. CDR1 is TSWWSYY, CDR2 QGS, per germline. Trimming took 0 bases from V and 7 from J, leaving 18 bases between them. The CDR3 spans 16 residues.

This clone was observed at least ten times. V gene TRDV3 combines with J gene TRDJ1, with 8 bases matching TRDD3. TCRdb is silent on the J gene; assignment here came from matching the DNA to germline. The V gene end was trimmed by 2 bases and the J gene end by 0 bases; junction bases not matched to a gene: 11. This CDR3 region has 16 residues. Germline CDR1 TVYSNPD, CDR2 GDNSRS (reference sequence). The DNA for the CDR3 is TGTGCCTTTGGGCCTGGGGGACCTCCTAACACCGATAAACTCATCTTT. Amino acid sequence: CAFGPGGPPNTDKLIF. Full variable domain (outside the CDR3, taken from reference TRDV3 and TRDJ1): CDKVTQSSPDQTVASGSEVVLLCTYDTVYSNPDLFWYRIRPDYSFQFVFYGDNSRSEGADFTQGRFSVKHILTQKAFHLVISPVRTEDSATYYCAFGPGGPPNTDKLIFGKGTRVTVEP.

This clone appeared a few times. The protein TCRdb lists belongs to a much larger clone and differs from this DNA's translation at residue 15, which points to a read error; the protein shown is made from the DNA. J is TRDJ3 and V is TRDV1; TRDD3 matches at 11 bases. No J gene was available from TCRdb, and it was assigned here by a germline match of the DNA. CDR1 TSWWSYY and CDR2 QGS come from the germline V gene. This CDR3 is 21 amino acids long. CDR3 amino acids: CALGELPTGWGIRWGTRQMFF. Here the CDR3 DNA reads TGTGCTCTTGGGGAACTACCTACAGGGTGGGGGATACGATGGGGCACCCGACAGATGTTTTTC.

The sample holds a few counts of this clone. The protein recorded in TCRdb matches a much larger clone and deviates from this DNA's translation at residue 15, suggesting a read error; the protein here is obtained by translating the DNA. The chain uses TRDV1 and TRDJ1; 8 bases match TRDD3. The J gene, absent from TCRdb, was called here by matching the DNA to germline. CDR1 and CDR2 (germline): TSWWSYY, QGS. V dropped 5 bases and J dropped 0; count of bases not matched to a gene: 32. There are 24 residues in the CDR3. CDR3 loop: CALGPSPPNFWGTRTMEYTDKLIF. The DNA for the CDR3 is TGTGCTCTTGGGCCGTCCCCGCCTAATTTCTGGGGGACGCGGACGATGGAGTACACCGATAAACTCATCTTT.

This clone has a count of ten or more. The V and J genes are TRDV1 and TRDJ1, with 8 bases aligning to TRDD3. The CDR3 spans 19 residues. V lost 10 bases and J lost 0; bases outside the gene matches: 22. From germline, CDR1 is TSWWSYY and CDR2 QGS. The CDR3 bases are TGTGCTCCAGGAAGGGGGGGATATAACCCTCGTTCATACACCGATAAACTCATCTTT. Translated: CAPGRGGYNPRSYTDKLIF.

This clone has at least ten counts. TCRdb records a much larger clone's protein for this DNA, with a difference at residue 13 that likely arises from a read error; the protein given is the translation of the DNA. The genes are TRDV2 and TRDJ1; 10 positions match TRDD3. Per germline, CDR1 GEAIGNYY and CDR2 EKD. CDR3 size: 19 residues. V was pared by 3 bases and J by 0 bases, with 15 bases of the junction left unmatched. CDR3 sequence: CACDSMPGTGGSDTDKLIF. In nucleotides, the CDR3 is TGTGCCTGTGACTCAATGCCCGGTACTGGGGGATCCGACACCGATAAACTCATCTTT.

This clone came up a few times. The mismatch at residue 11 between this DNA's translation and the TCRdb protein of a much larger clone likely reflects a read error; the protein shown is translated from the DNA. The rearrangement uses TRDV2 and TRDJ1, with D perhaps matching TRDD3 (6 bases). The J gene is not listed in TCRdb, so it was assigned here from a DNA match to germline. CDR3 length: 19 amino acids. CDR1 is GEAIGNYY and CDR2 is EKD in the germline V gene. The V gene lost 3 bases and the J gene lost 0 bases, with 25 bases spanning the gap. Written as DNA, the CDR3 is TGTGCCTGTGACTCAATGCCCGGTACTGGGAGATCCAACACCGATAAACTCATCTTT. Encoded protein: CACDSMPGTGRSNTDKLIF.

Remarks on this clone: A far more abundant clone sits one base away, making this likely a read error. This CDR3 is also generated by other DNA sequences in the sample. The J gene went uncalled, whereas the V gene is TRDV1; the DNA was not used to check the table's D call, TRDD3. The CDR3 has 23 amino acids. From germline, CDR1 is TSWWSYY and CDR2 QGS. The CDR3 sequence: CALGDRPSPLGDLLGVFTDKLIF. Here the CDR3 DNA reads TGTGCTCTTGGGGATCGGCCTTCCCCATTAGGGGATTTACTGGGGGTCTTCACCGATAAACTCATCTTC.

The table lists this clone with many counts. The chain is built from TRDV1 and TRDJ1; 10 nucleotides agree with TRDD3. Germline V lookup: CDR1 TSWWSYY, CDR2 QGS. J gave up 3 bases and V 1 base, and 17 bases lay outside the gene matches. The CDR3 extends over 20 amino acids. CDR3 bases: TGTGCTCTTGGGGAACCGAACACCTACGGGGGATACGGCTTCGCCGATAAACTCATCTTT. Amino acids: CALGEPNTYGGYGFADKLIF.

This clone was found a few times. The chain uses TRDV1 and TRDJ4; 12 bases are shared with TRDD3. The J gene, missing from TCRdb, was assigned here through DNA to germline matching. The CDR3 consists of 24 residues. Germline V gives CDR1 TSWWSYY, CDR2 QGS. The ends lost 1 base at V and 3 bases at J; junction bases unmatched: 30. CDR3 region: CALGEHAMLPMVPYWGIHEGPLIF. Here the CDR3 DNA reads TGTGCTCTTGGGGAACATGCCATGCTTCCTATGGTTCCTTACTGGGGGATACACGAGGGACCCCTGATCTTT.

This clone is deemed medium-sized (0.01 to 0.1%). Other DNA sequences in this specimen translate into the identical CDR3. The V gene is TRDV1, the J gene TRDJ1; TRDD3 matches at 11 bases. The CDR3 is 22 residues long. V lost 3 bases to trimming and J lost 0 bases; unmatched junction nucleotides: 21. Germline V gene data show CDR1 as TSWWSYY and CDR2 as QGS. The CDR3 loop is CALGEPEASYWGIKGYTDKLIF. The CDR3 nucleotides are TGTGCTCTTGGGGAGCCCGAAGCCTCGTACTGGGGGATAAAAGGGTACACCGATAAACTCATCTTT.

This chain uses TRDV1 with TRDJ1; no reliable D call. TCRdb leaves out the J gene; it was filled in here by matching the DNA to germline. Germline CDR1 reads TSWWSYY; CDR2 reads QGS. CDR3 size: 13 residues. Trimming removed 1 base at V and 9 bases at J, with 12 bases between. CDR3 sequence (DNA): TGTGCTCTTGGGGAACCACTGCCGCAGGAACTCATCTTT. Protein: CALGEPLPQELIF.

As concerns this clone: The amino acid sequence in TCRdb belongs to a much larger clone and departs from this DNA's translation at residue 7, likely a sequencing read error; the sequence shown is translated from the DNA. The chain couples TRDV2 to TRDJ1; TRDD3 is a possible D gene (7 bases). Here the J gene came from matching the DNA to germline, since TCRdb omits it. CDR1 GEAIGNYY and CDR2 EKD come from the germline V gene. The CDR3 is 14 residues long. Trimming took off 3 bases at V and 7 bases at J, with 17 bases between the two ends. CDR3 loop: CACDATLPGGKLIF. The CDR3, as DNA: TGTGCCTGTGACGCGACTCTTCCTGGGGGTAAACTCATCTTT.

For this clone: This DNA's translation differs at residue 8 from TCRdb's protein, which comes from a much larger clone; a read error is likely, and the protein shown is translated from the DNA. V gene TRDV2 combines with J gene TRDJ3; 7 bases are shared with TRDD3. Germline-derived CDR1 and CDR2 are GEAIGNYY and EKD. The CDR3 is made up of 21 amino acids. Trimming at V came to 3 bases and at J to 1 base, leaving 17 bases not matched to a gene. The CDR3 DNA sequence: TGTGCCTGTGACGAGGTACTGGAGGATACGCCCCGTTCCTGGGACACCCGACAGATGTTTTTC. Residues: CACDEVLEDTPRSWDTRQMFF.

This clone was counted many times. Within the sample, other DNA sequences also encode this same CDR3. The chain links TRDV1 to TRDJ1; 9 bases agree with TRDD3. V gave up 4 bases and J gave up 7 bases; unmatched junction bases: 28. Germline V gene data show CDR1 as TSWWSYY and CDR2 as QGS. The CDR3 has 21 residues. This chain's CDR3 is CALGARSPVRGRELGDLKLIF. For the CDR3, the DNA is TGTGCTCTTGGGGCGCGTTCCCCTGTTCGGGGCAGGGAACTGGGGGACCTTAAACTCATCTTT.